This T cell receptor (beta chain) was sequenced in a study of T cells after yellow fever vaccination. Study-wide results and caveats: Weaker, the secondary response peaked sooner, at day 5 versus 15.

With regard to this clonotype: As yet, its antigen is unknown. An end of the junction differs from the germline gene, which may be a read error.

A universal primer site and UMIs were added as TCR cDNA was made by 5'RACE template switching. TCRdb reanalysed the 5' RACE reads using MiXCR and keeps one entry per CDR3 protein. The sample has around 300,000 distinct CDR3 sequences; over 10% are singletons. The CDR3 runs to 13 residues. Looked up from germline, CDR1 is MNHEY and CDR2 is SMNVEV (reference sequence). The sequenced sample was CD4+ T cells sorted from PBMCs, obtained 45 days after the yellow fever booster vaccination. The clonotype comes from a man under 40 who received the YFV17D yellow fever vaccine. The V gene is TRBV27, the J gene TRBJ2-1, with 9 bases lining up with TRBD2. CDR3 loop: CASSFNLAGAVIF. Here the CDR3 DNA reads TGTGCCAGCAGTTTTAACTTAGCGGGAGCAGTGATCTTC.